The 18 T cell receptor beta chains below were found in one sample sequenced in a study of CD8 T cells in ankylosing spondylitis. TCRdb redid the calling of the 5' RACE reads with MiXCR, one entry per CDR3 protein. The data show roughly 180,000 distinct CDR3 sequences, over 10% seen once. The sample consisted of blood, either unsorted or a sorted T cell fraction (not recorded which). The receptors originated from a female donor with ankylosing spondylitis or in good health (not recorded which).

This clonotype occurred many times. This chain connects TRBV28 to TRBJ1-6; D remains unclear. The CDR3 sequence is 13 residues long. Germline V CDR1 and CDR2: MDHEN, SYDVKM. Trimming cost V 5 bases and J 5 bases, with 7 bases left between them. DNA of the CDR3: TGTGCCAGCAGTGCCGGAAATAATTCACCCCTCCACTTT. Protein product: CASSAGNNSPLHF. The full variable domain, with the rest looked up from reference TRBV28 and TRBJ1-6, is DVKVTQSSRYLVKRTGEKVFLECVQDMDHENMFWYRQDPGLGLRLIYFSYDVKMKEKGDIPEGYSVSREKKERFSLILESASTNQTSMYLCASSAGNNSPLHFGNGTRLTVT.

This clonotype has just a few counts. The CDR3 nucleotides read TGTGCCAGCCGGGAGGGGACGCGGCCCGGGGAGCTGTTTTTT. Protein: CASREGTRPGELFF. This chain uses TRBV7-9 with TRBJ2-2; 8 bases match TRBD2. The CDR3 spans 14 residues. The V segment lost 8 bases and the J segment 6 bases; nucleotides outside the gene matches: 8. Looked up from germline, CDR1 is SEHNR and CDR2 is FQNEAQ (reference sequence).

This clonotype was detected many times. In DNA form, the CDR3 reads TGTGCCAGCAGTGACAGGACAACTAATGAAAAACTGTTTTTT. The encoded protein is CASSDRTTNEKLFF. This chain uses TRBV2 with TRBJ1-4, with D uncertain. Trimming pared 3 bases from V and 0 bases from J, leaving 5 bases between. CDR1 and CDR2 (germline): SNHLY, FYNNEI. This CDR3 is built from 14 residues.

The CDR3 DNA reads as TGCAGTGCTTCCACAGGGTCCCTGGGACAGGGACGGGGGACCCAGTACTTC. The encoded protein is CSASTGSLGQGRGTQYF. V and J are TRBV20-1 and TRBJ2-5, with 9 bases aligning to TRBD1. CDR3 length: 17 amino acids. Per the germline V gene, CDR1 is DFQATT and CDR2 is SNEGSKA (reference sequence). V lost 5 bases, J lost 7 bases, and 20 bases stayed unmatched.

The chain couples TRBV10-3 to TRBJ2-4; 8 bases match TRBD1. This CDR3 contains 15 residues. Germline V gene sequence: CDR1 ENHRY, CDR2 SYGVKD. Trimming cost V 2 bases and J 9 bases; bases outside gene matches: 9. CDR3 in amino acids: CAISEPTGALGIQYF. The CDR3 DNA reads TGTGCCATCAGTGAGCCGACAGGGGCCCTAGGCATTCAGTACTTC.

This clonotype came up many times. CDR3 nucleotide sequence: TGTGCCACCAGCAGAGGAGGAATGAACACTGAAGCTTTCTTT. This translates into CATSRGGMNTEAFF. J is TRBJ1-1 and V is TRBV15; no clear D. The V end was cut by 1 base, the J end by 0 bases, with 6 bases between. Per the germline V gene, CDR1 is LNHNV and CDR2 is YYDKDF (reference sequence). CDR3 length: 14 residues.

This clonotype has at least ten counts. This sequence joins TRBV19 and TRBJ1-1; 9 bases fit TRBD1. The length of the CDR3 is 14 residues. In germline, CDR1 is LNHDA, CDR2 SQIVND (reference sequence). Trimming removed 6 bases from V and 1 base from J; junction bases left unmatched: 3. CDR3 sequence reads: CASRDRGKNTEAFF. The CDR3 region has the DNA TGTGCCAGTAGGGACAGGGGCAAGAACACTGAAGCTTTCTTT.

The CDR3 DNA follows: TGTGCCAGCAGTTTCGAGACAGGCAACTCTGGGGCCAACGTCCTGACTTTC. The encoded protein is CASSFETGNSGANVLTF. This chain links TRBV12-3 or TRBV12-4 with TRBJ2-6; a weak D match, TRBD1 (6 bases). V was trimmed by 3 bases and J by 0 bases, leaving 12 bases between them. This CDR3 is built from 17 residues.

This clonotype appeared many times. The chain couples TRBV27 to TRBJ2-2; D unclear. The V and J ends lost 4 bases and 7 bases respectively, with 7 bases between them. The CDR3 is 12 residues long. From germline, CDR1 is MNHEY and CDR2 SMNVEV (reference sequence). The CDR3 spells CASSWVGGELFF. Written as DNA, the CDR3 is TGTGCCAGCAGTTGGGTGGGCGGGGAGCTGTTTTTT.

This clonotype was found a few times. The chain is built from TRBV12-3 or TRBV12-4 and TRBJ2-1; TRBD2 matches 9 bases. This CDR3 comprises 13 residues. V was clipped by 5 bases and J by 14 bases; unmatched bases: 10. The CDR3 reads CASSTQTSGREFF. The DNA of the CDR3 is TGTGCCAGCAGTACCCAGACTAGCGGACGGGAGTTCTTC.

The sample holds a few counts of this clonotype. The chain couples TRBV20-1 to TRBJ2-7, with TRBD1 identical over 10 bases. The V segment lost 0 bases and the J segment 2 bases; nucleotides outside the gene matches: 1. In germline, CDR1 is DFQATT, CDR2 SNEGSKA (reference sequence). This CDR3 has 14 residues. The CDR3 region has the DNA TGCAGTGCTAGAGAGACAGGGGGCGCCTACGAGCAGTACTTC. Translation: CSARETGGAYEQYF.

There are many counts of this clonotype. The chain is built from TRBV28 and TRBJ2-2; 8 bases are shared with TRBD1. Trimming removed 5 bases from V and 3 bases from J; junction bases left unmatched: 8. The CDR3 runs 16 residues. Germline loops: CDR1 MDHEN, CDR2 SYDVKM. The CDR3: CASSPRQGTYTGELFF. DNA for the CDR3: TGTGCCAGCAGTCCCAGACAGGGGACTTACACCGGGGAGCTGTTTTTT.

The genes are TRBV20-1 and TRBJ2-7, with 7 bases fitting TRBD2. CDR1 is DFQATT and CDR2 is SNEGSKA in the germline V gene (reference sequence). This CDR3 has 14 residues. J was trimmed by 3 bases and V by 0 bases; bases with no gene match: 5. CDR3: CSARDTSASYEQYF. The CDR3 DNA reads TGCAGTGCTAGAGATACTAGCGCAAGCTACGAGCAGTACTTC.

V is TRBV4-2 and J is TRBJ2-3, with TRBD2 matching over 9 bases. From germline, CDR1 is LGHNA and CDR2 YNFKEQ. The junction had 6 bases not matched to a gene; V was cut back by 0 bases and J by 2 bases. The CDR3 is made up of 17 amino acids. The CDR3 protein is CASSQEKREVPTDTQYF. CDR3 DNA sequence: TGTGCCAGCAGCCAAGAAAAGCGGGAGGTCCCCACAGATACGCAGTATTTT.

This sequence joins TRBV29-1 and TRBJ1-2, with a weak D call TRBD1 (6 bases). CDR3 size: 14 residues. Germline CDR1 SQVTM, CDR2 ANQGSEA. The CDR3 nucleotides read TGCAACGTGACTTCCGGGACAAAAAACTATGGCTACACCTTC. Encoded protein: CNVTSGTKNYGYTF.

The CDR3, as DNA: TGTGCCAGCAGCCGCGACCCCCGGGGGGACGGCGATGAGCAGTTCTTC. Translation: CASSRDPRGDGDEQFF. The chain recombines TRBV7-9 with TRBJ2-1, with 7 bases aligning to TRBD2. The germline V gene encodes CDR1 SEHNR and CDR2 FQNEAQ (reference sequence). The J segment lost 8 bases and the V segment lost 5 bases, leaving 15 bases of the junction unmatched. This CDR3 has 16 residues.

This clonotype turned up a few times. CDR3 amino acids: CASSGGVITDTQYF. CDR3 DNA sequence: TGCGCCAGCAGTGGCGGGGTGATCACAGATACGCAGTATTTT. The gene calls are TRBV5-1 and TRBJ2-3; weak D call: TRBD2 (6 bases). Germline V CDR1 and CDR2: SGHRS, YFSETQ. The CDR3 has 14 residues. V was clipped by 5 bases and J by 2 bases, with 12 bases between them.

This clonotype was recorded a few times. The chain has TRBV7-3 and TRBJ2-1; D may be TRBD2 (6 bases). This CDR3 spans 14 amino acids. Germline V lookup: CDR1 SGHTA, CDR2 FQGTGA. The V end was cut by 1 base, the J end by 9 bases, with 13 bases between. The chain's CDR3 is CASSLMEGMREQFF. DNA of the CDR3: TGTGCCAGCAGCTTAATGGAGGGGATGCGTGAGCAGTTCTTC.